A single T cell receptor beta chain is shown here with its context. CDR3 length equals 16 residues. The germline CDR1 and CDR2 sequences are SGHVS and FNYEAQ. The V and J ends lost 5 bases and 5 bases respectively, with 19 bases between them. These data are taken from a study of blood T cell repertoires in COVID-19. On the study more broadly: From T cells, B-cell-depleted T cells, or PBMCs came the material, which was cDNA or gDNA.

In the source study's methods: Reference gene primer amplification gave nucleated cell count estimates. This table comes from immunoSEQ multiplex PCR, and its TCRdb copy is limited to in-frame clones, with some not included. V, J and clone size are those of that table, while D and trimming were read from the DNA. The sample yields tens of thousands of clones, over 80% seen once. This clonotype was sampled from a man aged 25 to 40 with COVID-19, enrolled during active disease. The chain couples TRBV7-6 to TRBJ2-1, with D perhaps matching TRBD2 (6 bases). The sample comprised peripheral blood. The CDR3 region has the DNA TGTGCCAGCAGCCCTAGCTCCCGGACTAATAACAATGAGCAGTTCTTC. This encodes CASSPSSRTNNNEQFF.